These 3 T cell receptor beta chains were sequenced from one sample in a study of OX40 agonist ivuxolimab in advanced cancers. TCRdb keeps only in-frame clones here, not all; method: immunoSEQ multiplex PCR. The sample has about 80,000 clones, roughly 85% seen once; the top ten hold less than 2.5%. The input for sequencing was CD4+ or CD8+ T cells sorted from blood, taken in a trial of the OX40 agonist ivuxolimab. All receptors derive from an adult with an advanced solid tumor such as melanoma, head and neck, liver or kidney cancer.

CDR3 in DNA: TGTGCCAGCAGCCAACCCGGAGGGGGGACAGATACGCAGTATTTT. Its translation: CASSQPGGGTDTQYF. The chain carries TRBV4-2 and TRBJ2-3; D possibly uses TRBD1 or TRBD2 (6 bases each). Germline CDR1 LGHNA, CDR2 YNFKEQ. V shed 2 bases and J shed 3 bases, with 12 bases lying between them. CDR3 size: 15 residues.

In this sample, this clone turned up a few times. V is TRBV28 and J is TRBJ1-4; the match to TRBD1 covers 8 bases. The CDR3 has 18 residues. The J segment lost 4 bases and the V segment lost 2 bases, leaving 12 bases of the junction unmatched. The germline gives CDR1 MDHEN, CDR2 SYDVKM. The CDR3 region has the DNA TGTGCCAGCAGTTTAGTATCGCCCAGGGGGCTAGATAATGAAAAACTGTTTTTT. Its protein product is CASSLVSPRGLDNEKLFF.

The V gene is TRBV18, the J gene TRBJ1-1; D unclear. Germline V CDR1 and CDR2: KGHSH, LQKENI. V lost 4 bases, J lost 3 bases, and 15 bases lay in between. The CDR3 has 15 residues. CDR3 coding DNA: TGTGCCAGCTCACAGGAGACCCCCGGAGACACTGAAGCTTTCTTT. This gives the protein CASSQETPGDTEAFF.